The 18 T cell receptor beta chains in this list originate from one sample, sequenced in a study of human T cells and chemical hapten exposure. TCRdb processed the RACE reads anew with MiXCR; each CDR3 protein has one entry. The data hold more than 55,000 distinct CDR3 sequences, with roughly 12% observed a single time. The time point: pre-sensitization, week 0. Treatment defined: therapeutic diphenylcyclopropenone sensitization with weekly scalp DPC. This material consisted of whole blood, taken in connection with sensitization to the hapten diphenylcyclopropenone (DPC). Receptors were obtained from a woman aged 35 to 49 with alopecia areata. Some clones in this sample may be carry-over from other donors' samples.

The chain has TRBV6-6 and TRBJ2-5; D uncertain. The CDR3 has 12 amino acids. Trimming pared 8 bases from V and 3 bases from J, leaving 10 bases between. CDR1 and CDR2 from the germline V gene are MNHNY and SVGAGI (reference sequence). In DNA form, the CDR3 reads TGTGCCAGCGCGAGCGCCGAAGAGACCCAGTACTTC. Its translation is CASASAEETQYF.

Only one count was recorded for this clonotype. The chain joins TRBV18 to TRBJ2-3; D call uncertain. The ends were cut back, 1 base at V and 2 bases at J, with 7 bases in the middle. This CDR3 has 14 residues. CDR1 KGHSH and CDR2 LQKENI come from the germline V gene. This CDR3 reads CASSPLLTTDTQYF. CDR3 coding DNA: TGTGCCAGCTCACCACTCCTGACCACAGATACGCAGTATTTT.

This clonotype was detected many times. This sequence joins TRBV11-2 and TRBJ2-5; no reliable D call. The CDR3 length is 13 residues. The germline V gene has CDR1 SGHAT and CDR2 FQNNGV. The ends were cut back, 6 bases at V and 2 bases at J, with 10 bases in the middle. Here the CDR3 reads CASSPGGQETQYF. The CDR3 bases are TGTGCCAGCAGTCCCGGCGGACAAGAGACCCAGTACTTC.

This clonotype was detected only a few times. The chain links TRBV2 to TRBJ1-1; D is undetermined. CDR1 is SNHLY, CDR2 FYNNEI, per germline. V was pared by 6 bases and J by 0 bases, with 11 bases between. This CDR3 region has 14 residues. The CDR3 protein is CASSDGAMNTEAFF. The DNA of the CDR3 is TGTGCCAGCAGCGACGGAGCGATGAACACTGAAGCTTTCTTT.

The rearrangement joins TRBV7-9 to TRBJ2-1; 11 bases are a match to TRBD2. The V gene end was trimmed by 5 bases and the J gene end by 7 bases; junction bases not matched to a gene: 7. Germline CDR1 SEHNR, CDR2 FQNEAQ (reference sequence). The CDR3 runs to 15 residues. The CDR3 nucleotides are TGTGCCAGCAGCCCTCGGGCTAGCGGGGGGAATGAGCAGTTCTTC. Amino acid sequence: CASSPRASGGNEQFF.

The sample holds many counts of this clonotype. CDR3 coding DNA: TGTGCCAGCAGTTACTCTTTACAGCTCGGAGTCTACGAGCAGTACTTC. It encodes CASSYSLQLGVYEQYF. The gene calls are TRBV6-5 and TRBJ2-7; no clear D gene. This CDR3 contains 16 residues. From germline, CDR1 is MNHEY and CDR2 SVGAGI. V was clipped by 0 bases and J by 3 bases, with 15 bases between them.

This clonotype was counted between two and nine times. CDR3 sequence (DNA): TGCAGCGTCATCCCTGCTGGGGGATACAATGAGCAGTTCTTC. Amino acid sequence: CSVIPAGGYNEQFF. The rearrangement uses TRBV29-1 and TRBJ2-1, with D perhaps assigned TRBD1 or TRBD2 (5 bases each). Trimming stripped 6 bases from V and 4 bases from J, with 16 bases between. Germline-derived CDR1 and CDR2 are SQVTM and ANQGSEA. The length of the CDR3 is 14 residues.

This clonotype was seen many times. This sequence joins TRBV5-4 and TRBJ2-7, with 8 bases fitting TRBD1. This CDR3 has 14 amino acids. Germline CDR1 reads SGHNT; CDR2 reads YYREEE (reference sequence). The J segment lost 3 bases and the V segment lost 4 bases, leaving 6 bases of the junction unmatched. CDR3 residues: CASSRTGQFYEQYF. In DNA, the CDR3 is TGTGCCAGCAGCCGGACAGGGCAGTTCTACGAGCAGTACTTC.

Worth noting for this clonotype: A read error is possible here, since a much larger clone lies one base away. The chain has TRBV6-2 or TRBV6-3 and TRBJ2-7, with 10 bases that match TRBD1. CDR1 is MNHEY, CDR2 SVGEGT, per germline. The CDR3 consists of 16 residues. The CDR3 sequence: CASTPGIGTGVGEPYF. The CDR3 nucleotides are TGTGCCAGCACCCCTGGAATCGGGACAGGGGTTGGCGAGCCGTACTTC.

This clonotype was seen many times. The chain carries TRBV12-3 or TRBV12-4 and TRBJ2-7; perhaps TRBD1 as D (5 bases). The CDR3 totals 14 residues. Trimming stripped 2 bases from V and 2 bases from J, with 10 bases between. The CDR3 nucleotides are TGTGCCAGCAGTTTAAGGGGCAATCCCTACGAGCAGTACTTC. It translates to CASSLRGNPYEQYF.

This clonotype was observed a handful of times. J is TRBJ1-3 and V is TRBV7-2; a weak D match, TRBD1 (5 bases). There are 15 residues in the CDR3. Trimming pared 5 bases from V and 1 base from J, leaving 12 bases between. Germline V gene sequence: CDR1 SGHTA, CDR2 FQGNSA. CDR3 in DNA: TGTGCCAGCAGCCCCAGGGCCCGGTCTGGAAACACCATATATTTT. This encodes CASSPRARSGNTIYF.

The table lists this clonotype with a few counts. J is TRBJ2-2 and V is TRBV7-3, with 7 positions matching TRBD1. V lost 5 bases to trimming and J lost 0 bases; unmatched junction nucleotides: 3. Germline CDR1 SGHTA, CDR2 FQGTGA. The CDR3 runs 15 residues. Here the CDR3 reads CASSKDRTNTGELFF. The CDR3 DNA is TGTGCCAGCAGCAAGGACAGGACGAACACCGGGGAGCTGTTTTTT.

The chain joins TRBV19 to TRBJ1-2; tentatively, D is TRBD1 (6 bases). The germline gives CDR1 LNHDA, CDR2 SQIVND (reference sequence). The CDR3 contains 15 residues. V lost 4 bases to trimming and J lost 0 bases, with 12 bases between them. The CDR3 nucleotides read TGTGCCAGTAGTACCGGGACACCTTCTAACTATGGCTACACCTTC. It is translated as CASSTGTPSNYGYTF. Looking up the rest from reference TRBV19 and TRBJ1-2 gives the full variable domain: DGGITQSPKYLFRKEGQNVTLSCEQNLNHDAMYWYRQDPGQGLRLIYYSQIVNDFQKGDIAEGYSVSREKKESFPLTVTSAQKNPTAFYLCASSTGTPSNYGYTFGSGTRLTVV.

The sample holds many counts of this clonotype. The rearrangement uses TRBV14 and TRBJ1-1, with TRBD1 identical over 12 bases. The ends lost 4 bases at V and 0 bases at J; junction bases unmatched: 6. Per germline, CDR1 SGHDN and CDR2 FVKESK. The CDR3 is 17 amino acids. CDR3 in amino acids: CASSLSWDRGLNTEAFF. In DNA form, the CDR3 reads TGTGCCAGCAGCCTGAGTTGGGACAGGGGGCTGAACACTGAAGCTTTCTTT.

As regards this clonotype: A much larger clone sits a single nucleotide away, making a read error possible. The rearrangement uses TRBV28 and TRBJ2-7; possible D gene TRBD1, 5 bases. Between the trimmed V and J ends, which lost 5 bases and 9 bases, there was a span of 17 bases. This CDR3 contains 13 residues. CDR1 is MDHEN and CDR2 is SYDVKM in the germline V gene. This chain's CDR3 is CASSLGSDNGQYF. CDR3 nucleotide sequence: TGTGCCAGCAGTCTCGGGTCGGACAACGGGCAGTACTTC.

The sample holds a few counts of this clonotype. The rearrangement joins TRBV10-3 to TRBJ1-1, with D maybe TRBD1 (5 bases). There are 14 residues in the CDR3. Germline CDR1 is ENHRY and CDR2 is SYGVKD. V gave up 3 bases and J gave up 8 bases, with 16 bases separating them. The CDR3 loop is CAISDQRGLGEAFF. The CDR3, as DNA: TGTGCCATCAGTGACCAGAGGGGCCTGGGCGAAGCTTTCTTT.

The CDR3 nucleotides read TGCAGTGCTGAACCGGGACTAGCGGGAGGCCAGGTCTACGAGCAGTACTTC. Translation: CSAEPGLAGGQVYEQYF. The chain has TRBV20-1 and TRBJ2-7, with 15 bases fitting TRBD2. The CDR3 sequence is 17 residues long. Looked up from germline, CDR1 is DFQATT and CDR2 is SNEGSKA (reference sequence). With V trimmed by 5 bases and J by 3 bases, 11 bases remained unmatched.

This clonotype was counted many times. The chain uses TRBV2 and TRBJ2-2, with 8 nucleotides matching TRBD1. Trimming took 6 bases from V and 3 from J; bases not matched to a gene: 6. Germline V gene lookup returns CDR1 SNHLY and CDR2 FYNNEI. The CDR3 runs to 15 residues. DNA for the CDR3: TGTGCCAGCAGACAGGGGGACATCCACACCGGGGAGCTGTTTTTT. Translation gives CASRQGDIHTGELFF.